This T cell receptor (beta chain) comes out of a study of T cell responses to AZD1222 COVID-19 vaccine. Study-wide results and limits: Clonal diversity was possibly underestimated; the donors were predominantly white British and more often female.

As to this clone: Antigen: not known.

There are 12 residues in the CDR3. The V and J ends lost 6 bases and 5 bases respectively, with 12 bases between them. CDR1 and CDR2 (germline): SQVTM, ANQGSEA. Here immunoSEQ multiplex PCR was the method, and the copy in TCRdb shows in-frame clones only, minus some. Here the sample spans 60,000 to 90,000 clones, about nine tenths being singletons. Sequenced material: peripheral blood, taken 28 days after the second AZD1222 dose. The TCR sequence derives from an adult who received the AZD1222 COVID-19 vaccine. V usage is TRBV29-1 and J usage is TRBJ2-3; D is unclear. Here the CDR3 DNA reads TGCAGCGTGCGAATGGGTGGAGATACGCAGTATTTT. Protein: CSVRMGGDTQYF.